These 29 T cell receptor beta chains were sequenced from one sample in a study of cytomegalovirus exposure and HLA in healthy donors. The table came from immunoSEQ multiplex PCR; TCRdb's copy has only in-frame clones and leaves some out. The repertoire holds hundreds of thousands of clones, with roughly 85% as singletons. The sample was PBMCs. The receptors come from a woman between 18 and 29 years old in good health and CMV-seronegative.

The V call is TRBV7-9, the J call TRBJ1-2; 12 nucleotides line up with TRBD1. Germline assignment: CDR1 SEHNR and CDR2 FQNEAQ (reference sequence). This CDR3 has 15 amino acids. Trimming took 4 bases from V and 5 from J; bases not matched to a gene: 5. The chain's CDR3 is CASSSGQGAWYGYTF. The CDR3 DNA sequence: TGTGCCAGCAGCTCGGGACAGGGGGCATGGTATGGCTACACCTTC.

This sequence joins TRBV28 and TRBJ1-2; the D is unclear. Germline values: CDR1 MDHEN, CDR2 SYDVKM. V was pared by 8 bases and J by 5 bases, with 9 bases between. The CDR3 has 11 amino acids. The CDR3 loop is CASRAEYGYTF. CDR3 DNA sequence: TGTGCCAGCCGGGCCGAGTATGGCTACACCTTC.

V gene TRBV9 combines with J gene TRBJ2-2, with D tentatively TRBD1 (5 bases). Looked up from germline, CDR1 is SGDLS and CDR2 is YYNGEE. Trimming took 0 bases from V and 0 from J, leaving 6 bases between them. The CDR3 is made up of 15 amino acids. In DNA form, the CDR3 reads TGTGCCAGCAGCGTAGTAGGGGCGAACACCGGGGAGCTGTTTTTT. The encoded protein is CASSVVGANTGELFF.

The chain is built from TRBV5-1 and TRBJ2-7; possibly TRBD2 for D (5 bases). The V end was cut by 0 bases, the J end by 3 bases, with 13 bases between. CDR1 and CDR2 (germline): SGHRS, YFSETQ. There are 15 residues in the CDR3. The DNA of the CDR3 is TGCGCCAGCAGCTTGGGCGGAGGCTTCGTCTACGAGCAGTACTTC. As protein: CASSLGGGFVYEQYF.

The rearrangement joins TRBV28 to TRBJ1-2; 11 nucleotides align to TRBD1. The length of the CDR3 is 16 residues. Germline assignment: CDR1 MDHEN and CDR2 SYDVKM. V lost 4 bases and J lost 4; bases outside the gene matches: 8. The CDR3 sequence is CASSSRTGGAGYGYTF. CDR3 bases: TGTGCCAGCAGTTCCCGGACAGGGGGCGCGGGCTATGGCTACACCTTC.

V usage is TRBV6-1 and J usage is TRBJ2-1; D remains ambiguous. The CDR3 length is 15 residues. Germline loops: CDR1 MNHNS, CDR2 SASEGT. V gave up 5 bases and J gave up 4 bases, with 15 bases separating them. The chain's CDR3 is CASSPRGSLYNEQFF. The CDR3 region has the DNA TGTGCCAGCAGTCCCCGTGGTTCCCTTTACAATGAGCAGTTCTTC.

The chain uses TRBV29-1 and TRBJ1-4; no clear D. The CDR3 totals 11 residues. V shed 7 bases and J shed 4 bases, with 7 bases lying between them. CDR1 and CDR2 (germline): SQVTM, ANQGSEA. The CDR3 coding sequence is TGCAGCGCCACAGATAATGAAAAACTGTTTTTT. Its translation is CSATDNEKLFF.

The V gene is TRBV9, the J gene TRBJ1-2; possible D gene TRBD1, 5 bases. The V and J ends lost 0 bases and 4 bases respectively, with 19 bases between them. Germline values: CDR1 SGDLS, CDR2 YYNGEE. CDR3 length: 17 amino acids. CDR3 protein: CASSVENPGPGRYGYTF. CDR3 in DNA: TGTGCCAGCAGCGTAGAGAACCCGGGACCAGGTCGCTATGGCTACACCTTC.

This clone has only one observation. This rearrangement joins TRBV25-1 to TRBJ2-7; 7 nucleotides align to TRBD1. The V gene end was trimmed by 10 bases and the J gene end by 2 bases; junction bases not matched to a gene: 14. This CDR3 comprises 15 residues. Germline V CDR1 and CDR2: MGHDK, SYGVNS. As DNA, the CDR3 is TGTGCCACCCTGAGACAGGGCCCGAACACCTACGAGCAGTACTTC. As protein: CATLRQGPNTYEQYF.

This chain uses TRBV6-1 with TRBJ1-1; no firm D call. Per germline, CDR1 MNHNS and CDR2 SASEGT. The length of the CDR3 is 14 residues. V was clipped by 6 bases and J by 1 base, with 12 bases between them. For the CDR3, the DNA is TGTGCCAGCAGCCCTGGACGGAGGAACACTGAAGCTTTCTTT. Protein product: CASSPGRRNTEAFF.

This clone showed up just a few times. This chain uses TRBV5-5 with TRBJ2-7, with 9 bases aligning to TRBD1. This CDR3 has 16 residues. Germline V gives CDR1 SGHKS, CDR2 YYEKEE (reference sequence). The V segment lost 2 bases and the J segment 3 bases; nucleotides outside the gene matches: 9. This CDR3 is CASSLTWGTGIYEQYF. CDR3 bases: TGTGCCAGCAGCTTAACGTGGGGGACAGGGATCTACGAGCAGTACTTC.

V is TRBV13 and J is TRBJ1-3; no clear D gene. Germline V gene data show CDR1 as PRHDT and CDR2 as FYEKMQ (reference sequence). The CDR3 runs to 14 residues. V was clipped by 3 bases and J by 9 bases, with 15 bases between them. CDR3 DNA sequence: TGTGCCAGCAGCTTCGGCAGCTCGGGTGGCACCATATATTTT. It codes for CASSFGSSGGTIYF.

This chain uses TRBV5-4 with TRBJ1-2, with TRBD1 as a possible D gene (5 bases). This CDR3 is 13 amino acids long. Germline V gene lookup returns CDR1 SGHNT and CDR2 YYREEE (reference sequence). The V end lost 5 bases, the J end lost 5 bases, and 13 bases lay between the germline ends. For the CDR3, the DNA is TGTGCCAGCAGTTACGGGACCGTTTATGGCTACACCTTC. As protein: CASSYGTVYGYTF.

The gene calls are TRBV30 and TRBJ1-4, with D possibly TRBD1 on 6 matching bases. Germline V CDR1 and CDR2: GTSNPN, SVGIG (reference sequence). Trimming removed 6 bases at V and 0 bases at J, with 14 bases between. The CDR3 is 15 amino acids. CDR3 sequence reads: CACRDIKATNEKLFF. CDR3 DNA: TGTGCCTGCCGGGACATAAAGGCAACTAATGAAAAACTGTTTTTT.

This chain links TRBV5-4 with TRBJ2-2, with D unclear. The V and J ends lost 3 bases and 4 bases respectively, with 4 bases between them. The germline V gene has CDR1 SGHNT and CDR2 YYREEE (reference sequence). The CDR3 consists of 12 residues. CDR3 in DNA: TGTGCCAGCAGCTCGTTCACCGGGGAGCTGTTTTTT. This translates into CASSSFTGELFF.

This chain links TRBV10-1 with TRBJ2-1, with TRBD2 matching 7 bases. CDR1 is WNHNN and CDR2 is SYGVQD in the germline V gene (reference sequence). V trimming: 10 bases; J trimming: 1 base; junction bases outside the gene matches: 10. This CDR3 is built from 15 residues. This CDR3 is CATSTGTNSYNEQFF. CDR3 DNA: TGCGCCACCTCGACCGGGACTAATTCCTACAATGAGCAGTTCTTC.

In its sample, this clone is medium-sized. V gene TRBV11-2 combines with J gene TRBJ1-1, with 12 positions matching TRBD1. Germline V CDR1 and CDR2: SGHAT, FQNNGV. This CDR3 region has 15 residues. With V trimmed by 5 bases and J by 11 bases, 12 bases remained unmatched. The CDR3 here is CASSPIRDRGREAFF. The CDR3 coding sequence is TGTGCCAGCAGCCCGATCCGGGACAGGGGGCGAGAGGCTTTCTTT.

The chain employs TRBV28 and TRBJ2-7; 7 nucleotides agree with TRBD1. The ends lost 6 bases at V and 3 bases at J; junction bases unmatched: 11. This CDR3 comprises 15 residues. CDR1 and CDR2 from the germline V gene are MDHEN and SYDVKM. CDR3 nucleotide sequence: TGTGCCAGCAGCTCAAAAATTGACAGGGTCTACGAGCAGTACTTC. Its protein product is CASSSKIDRVYEQYF.

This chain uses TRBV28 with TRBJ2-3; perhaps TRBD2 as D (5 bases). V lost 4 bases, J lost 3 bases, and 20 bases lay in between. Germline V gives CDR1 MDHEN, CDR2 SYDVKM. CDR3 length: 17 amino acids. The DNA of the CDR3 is TGTGCCAGCAGTTCCTCGAGGGTGGAGGTGTGGACAGATACGCAGTATTTT. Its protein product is CASSSSRVEVWTDTQYF.

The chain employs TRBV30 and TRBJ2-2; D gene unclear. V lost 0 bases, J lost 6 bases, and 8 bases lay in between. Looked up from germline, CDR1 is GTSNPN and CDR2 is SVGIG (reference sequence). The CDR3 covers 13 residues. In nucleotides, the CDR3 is TGTGCCTGGAGTGTAACGGGCTCCGGGGAGCTGTTTTTT. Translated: CAWSVTGSGELFF.

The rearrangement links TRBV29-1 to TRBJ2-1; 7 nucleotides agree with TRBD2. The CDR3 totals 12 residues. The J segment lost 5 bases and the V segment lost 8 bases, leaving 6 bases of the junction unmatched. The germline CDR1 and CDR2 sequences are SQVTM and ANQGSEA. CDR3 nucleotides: TGCAGCCCCCGGGGGGTTCACAATGAGCAGTTCTTC. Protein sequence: CSPRGVHNEQFF.

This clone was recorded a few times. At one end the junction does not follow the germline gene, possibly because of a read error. This CDR3 reads CAPAGQNF. The CDR3 region has the DNA TGTGCCCCCGCCGGCCAGAATTTC. The chain couples TRBV6-5 to TRBJ2-7; D gene uncertain. CDR1 and CDR2 (germline): MNHEY, SVGAGI. This CDR3 region has 8 residues.

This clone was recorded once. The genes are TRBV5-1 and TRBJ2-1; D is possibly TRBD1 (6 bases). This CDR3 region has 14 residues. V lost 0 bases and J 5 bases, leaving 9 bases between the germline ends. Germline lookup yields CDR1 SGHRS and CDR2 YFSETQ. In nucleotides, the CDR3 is TGCGCCAGCAGCTTGGTGGGGGCGGACAATGAGCAGTTCTTC. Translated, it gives CASSLVGADNEQFF.

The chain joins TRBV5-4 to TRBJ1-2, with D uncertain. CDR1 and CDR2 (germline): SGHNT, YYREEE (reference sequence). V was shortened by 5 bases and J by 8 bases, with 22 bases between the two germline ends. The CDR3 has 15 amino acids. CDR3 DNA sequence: TGTGCCAGCAGGGTCGGCCGGGCGGACTACGGGGGCTACACCTTC. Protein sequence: CASRVGRADYGGYTF.

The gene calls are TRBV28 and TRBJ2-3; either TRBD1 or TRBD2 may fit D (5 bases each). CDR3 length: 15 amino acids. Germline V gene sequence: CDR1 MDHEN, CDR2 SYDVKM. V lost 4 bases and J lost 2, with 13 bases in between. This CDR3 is CASSSPWGSTDTQYF. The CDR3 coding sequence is TGTGCCAGCAGTTCCCCGTGGGGGTCCACAGATACGCAGTATTTT. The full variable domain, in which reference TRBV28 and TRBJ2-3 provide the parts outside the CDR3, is DVKVTQSSRYLVKRTGEKVFLECVQDMDHENMFWYRQDPGLGLRLIYFSYDVKMKEKGDIPEGYSVSREKKERFSLILESASTNQTSMYLCASSSPWGSTDTQYFGPGTRLTVL.

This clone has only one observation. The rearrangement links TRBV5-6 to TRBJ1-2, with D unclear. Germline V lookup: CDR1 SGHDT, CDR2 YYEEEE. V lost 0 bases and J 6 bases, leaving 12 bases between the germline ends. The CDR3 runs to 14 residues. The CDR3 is CASSLEGRPDGYTF. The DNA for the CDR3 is TGTGCCAGCAGCTTGGAGGGCAGACCGGATGGCTACACCTTC.

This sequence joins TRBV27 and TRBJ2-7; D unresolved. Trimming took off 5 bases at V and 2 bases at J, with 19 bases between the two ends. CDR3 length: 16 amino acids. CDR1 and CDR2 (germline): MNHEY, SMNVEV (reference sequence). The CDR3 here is CASSPRATDGPYEQYF. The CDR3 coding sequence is TGTGCCAGCAGTCCTCGAGCGACGGATGGGCCCTACGAGCAGTACTTC.

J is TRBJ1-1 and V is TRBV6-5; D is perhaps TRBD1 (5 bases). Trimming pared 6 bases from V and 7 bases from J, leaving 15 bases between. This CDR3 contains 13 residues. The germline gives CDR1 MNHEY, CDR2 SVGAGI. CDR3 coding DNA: TGTGCCAGCAGACCCGGGGGTGGGCTTGAAGCTTTCTTT. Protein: CASRPGGGLEAFF.

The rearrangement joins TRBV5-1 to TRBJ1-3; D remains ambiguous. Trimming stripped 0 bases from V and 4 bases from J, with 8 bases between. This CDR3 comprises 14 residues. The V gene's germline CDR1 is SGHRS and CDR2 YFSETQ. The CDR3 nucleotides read TGCGCCAGCAGCTTGGAGGGTTTCGGAAACACCATATATTTT. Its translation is CASSLEGFGNTIYF.